This TCR beta chain originates from a study of neoadjuvant anti-PD-1 for oral cavity cancer. The data were produced by immunoSEQ multiplex PCR, yet TCRdb's version contains in-frame clones alone and is incomplete. This table has about 42,000 clones, approximately 80% appearing once. V lost 1 base and J 4 bases, leaving 7 bases between the germline ends. The CDR3 runs 13 residues. Germline V gives CDR1 SEHNR, CDR2 FQNEAQ (reference sequence). Time point here: after neoadjuvant nivolumab, at surgical resection. This sample comprised PBMCs, obtained after nivolumab (anti-PD-1) treatment. This receptor was identified in a person aged 40 to 85 with oral cavity squamous cell carcinoma. The rearrangement links TRBV7-9 to TRBJ1-1; TRBD1 is a possible D gene (5 bases). DNA of the CDR3: TGTGCCAGCAGCTTAGAGGGGCCCACTGAAGCTTTCTTT. It yields the protein CASSLEGPTEAFF.